Shown below are 20 T cell receptor beta chains from a single sample sequenced in a study of shared clonotypes between healthy human individuals. Sequencing was performed with immunoSEQ multiplex PCR; in TCRdb, only in-frame clones are kept and a portion is missing. The sample holds approximately 2.5 million clones, roughly 93% seen once. Sequencing input: naive CD4+ T cells from PBMCs. The subset: CD45RA+ positively selected. The receptor source for this set is a man between 18 and 35 years old in good health. Some clones in this sample may be carry-over from other donors' samples.

Remarks on this clone: This CDR3 is also generated by other DNA sequences in the sample. The chain has TRBV30 and TRBJ1-5; the D is unclear. There are 12 residues in the CDR3. Trimming removed 2 bases at V and 2 bases at J, with 4 bases between. The germline CDR1 and CDR2 sequences are GTSNPN and SVGIG (reference sequence). CDR3 DNA sequence: TGTGCCTGGAGTTCGGGCAATCAGCCCCAGCATTTT. Translation: CAWSSGNQPQHF.

The CDR3: CASSWADTDRSPYF. CDR3 coding DNA: TGTGCCAGCAGTTGGGCCGACACGGACAGGTCTCCTTACTTC. The chain uses TRBV28 and TRBJ2-7; 7 positions match TRBD1. Germline V gene data show CDR1 as MDHEN and CDR2 as SYDVKM. This CDR3 spans 14 amino acids. The ends lost 4 bases at V and 13 bases at J; junction bases unmatched: 16.

The V gene is TRBV5-6, the J gene TRBJ1-5; perhaps TRBD1 as D (5 bases). This CDR3 spans 16 amino acids. V dropped 4 bases and J dropped 3 bases, with 17 bases sitting between them. From germline, CDR1 is SGHDT and CDR2 YYEEEE. The CDR3 sequence is CASSRMGRSTNQPQHF. The CDR3 DNA follows: TGTGCCAGCAGCCGAATGGGACGCAGCACCAATCAGCCCCAGCATTTT.

The chain uses TRBV19 and TRBJ1-3; 7 bases are a match to TRBD1. The germline CDR1 and CDR2 sequences are LNHDA and SQIVND (reference sequence). The CDR3 consists of 15 residues. The J segment lost 0 bases and the V segment lost 8 bases, leaving 7 bases of the junction unmatched. The CDR3 spells CASRDRRSSGNTIYF. The CDR3 DNA is TGTGCCAGTCGGGACAGAAGAAGCTCTGGAAACACCATATATTTT.

The chain is built from TRBV9 and TRBJ2-3, with 11 bases identical to TRBD2. CDR3 length: 17 residues. Germline CDR1 and CDR2: SGDLS and YYNGEE. The trim removed 6 bases at V and 3 bases at J, leaving 12 bases unmatched. For the CDR3, the DNA is TGTGCCAGCATCCGACAGATGACTAGCGGGGAAACAGATACGCAGTATTTT. It is translated as CASIRQMTSGETDTQYF.

The DNA of the CDR3 is TGCGCCAGCAGCTTGGTTGGACTAACCTCCTACAATGAGCAGTTCTTC. Its translation is CASSLVGLTSYNEQFF. This chain links TRBV5-1 with TRBJ2-1; D might be TRBD2 (6 bases). Trimming took 0 bases from V and 0 from J, leaving 10 bases between them. CDR3 length: 16 residues. Germline-derived CDR1 and CDR2 are SGHRS and YFSETQ. The whole variable domain, filled in from reference TRBV5-1 and TRBJ2-1, reads KAGVTQTPRYLIKTRGQQVTLSCSPISGHRSVSWYQQTPGQGLQFLFEYFSETQRNKGNFPGRFSGRQFSNSRSEMNVSTLELGDSALYLCASSLVGLTSYNEQFFGPGTRLTVL.

V and J are TRBV28 and TRBJ2-2; 8 bases agree with TRBD2. From germline, CDR1 is MDHEN and CDR2 SYDVKM. The CDR3 has 14 residues. The ends lost 10 bases at V and 5 bases at J; junction bases unmatched: 9. In nucleotides, the CDR3 is TGTGCCACCCGAAACCGGGGGGGTACCGGGGAGCTGTTTTTT. It specifies CATRNRGGTGELFF.

The CDR3 nucleotides read TGTGCCAGCAGCACTTTACCTTACTTAGCGGGAGTTCACGGCGAGCAGTACTTC. Translation gives CASSTLPYLAGVHGEQYF. J is TRBJ2-7 and V is TRBV21-1; the table names TRBD2, a call not compared with the DNA. TRBV21-1 constitutes a pseudogene. The CDR3 is made up of 18 amino acids.

The chain recombines TRBV11-2 with TRBJ1-3, with D possibly matching TRBD1 (5 bases). The CDR3 is 18 amino acids. Trimming cost V 5 bases and J 0 bases, with 20 bases left between them. Germline CDR1 and CDR2: SGHAT and FQNNGV. The DNA for the CDR3 is TGTGCCAGCAGCCCCCGATGGGGTAGGGGCGCCTCTGGAAACACCATATATTTT. Translated: CASSPRWGRGASGNTIYF.

A remark on this clone: Other DNA sequences in this specimen translate into the identical CDR3. V and J are TRBV11-3 and TRBJ1-1; TRBD1 matches at 7 bases. The CDR3 spans 14 residues. V trimming: 2 bases; J trimming: 1 base; junction bases outside the gene matches: 1. Germline CDR1 SGHNT, CDR2 YENEEA. The CDR3 spells CASSLSGGNTEAFF. CDR3 DNA sequence: TGTGCCAGCAGCTTATCAGGGGGGAACACTGAAGCTTTCTTT. The full variable domain, completed using reference TRBV11-3 and TRBJ1-1, is EAGVVQSPRYKIIEKKQPVAFWCNPISGHNTLYWYLQNLGQGPELLIRYENEEAVDDSQLPKDRFSAERLKGVDSTLKIQPAELGDSAVYLCASSLSGGNTEAFFGQGTRLTVV.

The genes are TRBV27 and TRBJ2-7; D gene unclear. The CDR3 is 16 residues long. Trimming took 6 bases from V and 4 from J, leaving 22 bases between them. CDR1 is MNHEY, CDR2 SMNVEV, per germline (reference sequence). CDR3 in DNA: TGTGCCAGCAGCCTCCAAGGAAAGGGCCCTACGTACGAGCAGTACTTC. Its protein product is CASSLQGKGPTYEQYF.

This clone showed up just once. The rearrangement joins TRBV14 to TRBJ2-7; no definite D call. Trimming cost V 4 bases and J 3 bases, with 10 bases left between them. The CDR3 runs 13 residues. Looked up from germline, CDR1 is SGHDN and CDR2 is FVKESK. The CDR3 sequence is CASSRSRSYEQYF. As DNA, the CDR3 is TGTGCCAGCAGCCGGTCAAGAAGCTACGAGCAGTACTTC.

This chain's CDR3 is CASSSSPGTSGPSTDTQYF. The DNA for the CDR3 is TGTGCCAGCAGCTCCAGTCCCGGGACTAGCGGTCCTAGCACAGATACGCAGTATTTT. V usage is TRBV7-9 and J usage is TRBJ2-3; 11 nucleotides match TRBD2. The J segment lost 0 bases and the V segment lost 4 bases, leaving 12 bases of the junction unmatched. The CDR3 runs 19 residues. Germline V gene sequence: CDR1 SEHNR, CDR2 FQNEAQ (reference sequence).

The genes are TRBV7-9 and TRBJ1-4; D may be TRBD1 (5 bases). V lost 5 bases, J lost 1 base, and 8 bases lay in between. The CDR3 has 14 residues. Germline CDR1 SEHNR, CDR2 FQNEAQ (reference sequence). The CDR3 nucleotides are TGTGCCAGCAGCCGGGGCCTAACTAATGAAAAACTGTTTTTT. Translation gives CASSRGLTNEKLFF.

This chain links TRBV7-9 with TRBJ2-3; the match to TRBD2 covers 9 bases. The CDR3 covers 15 residues. J lost 6 bases, V lost 5 bases, and 9 bases had no gene match. Germline CDR1 SEHNR, CDR2 FQNEAQ (reference sequence). The CDR3 nucleotides read TGTGCCAGCAGCCCCGAAGCGGGGGGCCGGGATACGCAGTATTTT. Translating it yields CASSPEAGGRDTQYF.

The rearrangement links TRBV7-9 to TRBJ2-1; 12 bases are shared with TRBD2. The ends lost 5 bases at V and 8 bases at J; junction bases unmatched: 10. This CDR3 contains 16 residues. CDR1 is SEHNR and CDR2 is FQNEAQ in the germline V gene (reference sequence). This chain's CDR3 is CASSASGRAWGDEQFF. CDR3 coding DNA: TGTGCCAGCAGCGCTAGCGGGAGGGCTTGGGGCGATGAGCAGTTCTTC. The full variable domain, completed using reference TRBV7-9 and TRBJ2-1, is DTGVSQNPRHKITKRGQNVTFRCDPISEHNRLYWYRQTLGQGPEFLTYFQNEAQLEKSRLLSDRFSAERPKGSFSTLEIQRTEQGDSAMYLCASSASGRAWGDEQFFGPGTRLTVL.

The chain couples TRBV28 to TRBJ2-2, with 10 bases identical to TRBD2. The J segment lost 5 bases and the V segment lost 7 bases, leaving 10 bases of the junction unmatched. From germline, CDR1 is MDHEN and CDR2 SYDVKM. The CDR3 spans 16 residues. The CDR3 loop reads CASTLIGAGGTGELFF. The CDR3 DNA reads as TGTGCCAGCACTCTCATCGGAGCGGGAGGGACCGGGGAGCTGTTTTTT.

The rearrangement links TRBV2 to TRBJ2-2, with D unclear. CDR1 and CDR2 from the germline V gene are SNHLY and FYNNEI. The CDR3 extends over 13 amino acids. Trimming removed 2 bases from V and 8 bases from J, with 9 bases in between. The CDR3 nucleotides are TGTGCCAGCAGTGAAATTGTGGGGGGGGAGCTGTTTTTT. Its protein is CASSEIVGGELFF.

The chain is built from TRBV7-2 and TRBJ2-7; D remains unclear. The CDR3 covers 15 residues. Trimming shortened V by 0 bases and J by 4 bases, and 13 bases separated the two germline ends. Germline values: CDR1 SGHTA, CDR2 FQGNSA. Here the CDR3 DNA reads TGTGCCAGCAGCTTAGCTCCCGACATGGGGTACGAGCAGTACTTC. Residues: CASSLAPDMGYEQYF.

This clone was detected once. V gene TRBV11-2 combines with J gene TRBJ1-2, with 7 bases aligning to TRBD1. Looked up from germline, CDR1 is SGHAT and CDR2 is FQNNGV. Losses at the gene ends were 5 bases for V and 4 bases for J; bases not matched to a gene: 4. The CDR3 length is 13 residues. The CDR3 DNA is TGTGCCAGCAGCCAGGGACAGATCTATGGCTACACCTTC. Translation gives CASSQGQIYGYTF.